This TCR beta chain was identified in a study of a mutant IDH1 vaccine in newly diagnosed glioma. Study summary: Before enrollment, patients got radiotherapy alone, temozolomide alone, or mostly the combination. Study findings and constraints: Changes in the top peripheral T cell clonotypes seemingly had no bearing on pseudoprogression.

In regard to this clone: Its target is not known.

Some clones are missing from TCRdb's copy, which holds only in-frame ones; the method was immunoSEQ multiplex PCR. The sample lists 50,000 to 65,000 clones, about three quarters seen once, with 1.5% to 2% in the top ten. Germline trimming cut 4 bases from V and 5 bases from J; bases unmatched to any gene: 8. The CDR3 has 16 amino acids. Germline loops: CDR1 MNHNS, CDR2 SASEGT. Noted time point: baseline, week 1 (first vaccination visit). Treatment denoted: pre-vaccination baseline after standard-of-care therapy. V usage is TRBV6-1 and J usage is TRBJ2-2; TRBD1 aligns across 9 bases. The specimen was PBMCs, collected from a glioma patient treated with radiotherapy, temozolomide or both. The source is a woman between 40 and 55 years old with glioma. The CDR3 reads CASSAWTGVRTGELFF. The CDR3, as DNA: TGTGCCAGCAGTGCCTGGACAGGGGTCCGGACCGGGGAGCTGTTTTTT.